The clone carrying this T cell receptor (beta chain) was detected ten times or more. Its antigen is undetermined. A roughly 120-subject validation cohort, separate from the approximately 670-subject first cohort, supplied the donors. These data belong to a study of cytomegalovirus exposure and HLA in healthy donors. As for the study in general: Both the 95 to 150 validation repertoires and the approximately 640 first-cohort repertoires used the same platform, as reported by a later analysis.

Overall study results and limits: In the approximately 120 validation repertoires, a later analysis found that first-cohort TCR clusters tended to co-occur.

Sequenced by immunoSEQ multiplex PCR; TCRdb stores in-frame clones only, minus some. The repertoire has approximately 200,000 clones, approximately 80% of them found once; the top ten carry roughly 7%. This CDR3 region has 16 residues. Germline V gene data show CDR1 as SGHRS and CDR2 as YFSETQ. Trimming shortened V by 0 bases and J by 4 bases, and 16 bases separated the two germline ends. V is TRBV5-1 and J is TRBJ1-1; tentative D call: TRBD1 (5 bases). This TCR was recovered from a man aged 18-30 years in good health and CMV-seropositive. Source material: PBMCs. The CDR3 region has the DNA TGCGCCAGCAGCTTGGATGGTCGGGGGGTCGGCACTGAAGCTTTCTTT. Residues: CASSLDGRGVGTEAFF.